This T cell receptor beta chain was found in a study of early T cells in non-severe SARS-CoV-2 infection. Study overall: Chains from this unsorted whole-blood bulk RNA could not be paired.

Findings of the study overall: Reliance on VDJdb matching favored anti-spike CD8 responses; private and CD4 specificities were missed.

This clonotype was recorded many times. Its antigen remains unidentified. Unique molecular identifiers were added to individual cDNA molecules. TCRdb re-called the 5' RACE reads through MiXCR, storing one row per CDR3 protein. The repertoire includes tens of thousands of distinct CDR3 sequences, roughly 11% of them detected once, and 3.5% to 4% sits in the top ten. Germline-derived CDR1 and CDR2 are SGHNT and YYREEE (reference sequence). CDR3 length: 12 residues. V was clipped by 4 bases and J by 10 bases; unmatched bases: 3. The chain uses TRBV5-4 and TRBJ2-1; 9 bases align to TRBD2. This sequence was found in an adult who was a healthcare worker with PCR-confirmed SARS-CoV-2 infection or an uninfected control (not recorded which). The sequenced material came from whole blood. The CDR3 spells CASSPSGAEQFF. Here the CDR3 DNA reads TGTGCCAGCAGCCCTAGCGGGGCGGAGCAGTTCTTC.